The clone carrying this TCR beta chain was recorded at least ten times. The antigen is not known. The data belong to a study of beta chain features in type 1 diabetes. Overall study context: What patients shared with healthy donors was a similar profile of age, gender and cell yields. Study-wide results and caveats: All four CD4+ subsets of Type 1 diabetes patients contained TCRB CDR3s that were moderately but significantly shorter.

This CDR3 region has 18 residues. With V trimmed by 1 base and J by 3 bases, 12 bases remained unmatched. The germline CDR1 and CDR2 sequences are MGHRA and YSYEKL. Expressed TCRB transcripts were sequenced, since all the RNA that had been isolated was reverse transcribed. Produced via immunoSEQ multiplex PCR; TCRdb's table is partial and in-frame only. Among about 130,000 clones listed, 7% to 10% were seen once. The authors sorted CD4+ naive, central memory, regulatory and stem cell-like memory cells via CD45RO/CCR7/CD25/CD127/CD95/CD27. Post-sort purity exceeded 95% for all sorted populations. The chain uses TRBV4-1 and TRBJ2-7; 10 bases fit TRBD2. This receptor was taken from a man aged 25 to 40 with type 1 diabetes. The specimen sequenced was central memory CD4+ T cells from blood. The CDR3 DNA is TGCGCCAGCAGCCAAGGCCTGGCTAGCGGGGGACTCTACTACGAGCAGTACTTC. Residues: CASSQGLASGGLYYEQYF.